This TCR beta chain came from a study of cytomegalovirus exposure and HLA in healthy donors. General observations from the study: Researchers had no immune exposure information except CMV serostatus available. For TCR beta chains, V- and J-gene trimming was later linked to a missense DCLRE1C variant. There was a cluster of highly shared sequence variants that was likely a sequencing artifact.

Germline V gives CDR1 MNHNY, CDR2 SVGAGI (reference sequence). Trimming removed 5 bases from V and 1 base from J; junction bases left unmatched: 5. The CDR3 length is 15 residues. This PCR relied on a set of 60 Vbeta primers and 13 Jbeta primers. TCRdb keeps only in-frame clones here, not all; method: immunoSEQ multiplex PCR. Of over 150,000 clones listed, approximately 76% are singletons. As for this clone: Its antigen is undetermined.

This TCR was recovered from a young woman in good health and CMV-seropositive. The sample consisted of PBMCs. This chain connects TRBV6-6 to TRBJ1-3, with 7 bases aligning to TRBD1. CDR3 residues: CASSDRAFSGNTIYF. Here the CDR3 DNA reads TGTGCCAGCAGTGACAGGGCCTTTTCTGGAAACACCATATATTTT.